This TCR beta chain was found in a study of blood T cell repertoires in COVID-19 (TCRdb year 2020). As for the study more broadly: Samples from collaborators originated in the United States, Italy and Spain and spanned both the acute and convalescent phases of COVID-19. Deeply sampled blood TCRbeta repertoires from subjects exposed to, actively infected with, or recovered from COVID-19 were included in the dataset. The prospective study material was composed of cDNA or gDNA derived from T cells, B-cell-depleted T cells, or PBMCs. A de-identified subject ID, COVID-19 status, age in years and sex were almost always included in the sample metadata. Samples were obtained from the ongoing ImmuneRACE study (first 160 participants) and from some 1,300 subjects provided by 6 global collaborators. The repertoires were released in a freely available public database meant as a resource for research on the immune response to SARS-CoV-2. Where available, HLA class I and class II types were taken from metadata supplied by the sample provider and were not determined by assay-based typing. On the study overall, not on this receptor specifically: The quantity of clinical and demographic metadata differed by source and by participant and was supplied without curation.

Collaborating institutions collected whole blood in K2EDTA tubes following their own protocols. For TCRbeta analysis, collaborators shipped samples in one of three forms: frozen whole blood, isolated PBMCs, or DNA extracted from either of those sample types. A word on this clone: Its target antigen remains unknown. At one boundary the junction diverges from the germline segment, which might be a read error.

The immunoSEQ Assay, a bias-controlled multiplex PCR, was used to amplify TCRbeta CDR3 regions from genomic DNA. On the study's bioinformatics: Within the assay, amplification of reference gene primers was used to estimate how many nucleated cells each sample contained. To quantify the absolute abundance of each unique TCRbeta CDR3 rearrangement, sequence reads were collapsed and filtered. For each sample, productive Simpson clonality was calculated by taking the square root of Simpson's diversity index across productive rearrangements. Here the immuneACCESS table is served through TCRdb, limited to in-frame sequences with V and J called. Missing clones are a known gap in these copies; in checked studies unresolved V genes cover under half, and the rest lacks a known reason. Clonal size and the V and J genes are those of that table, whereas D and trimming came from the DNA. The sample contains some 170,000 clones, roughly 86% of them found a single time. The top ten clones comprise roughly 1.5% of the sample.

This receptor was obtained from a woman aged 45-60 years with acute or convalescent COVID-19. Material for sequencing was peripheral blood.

Here the CDR3 is given as CATNPGQLETKDF. The nucleotide sequence reads TGTGCCACTAATCCTGGACAGCTGGAAACAAAAGATTTT. The V and J genes are TRBV7-2 and TRBJ1-3; the D gene is possibly TRBD1, with 6 bases matching. CDR1 and CDR2 were assigned from the germline V gene as SGHTA and FQGNSA. Reading from cysteine to phenylalanine, the CDR3 counts 13 amino acids. The kept DNA is CDR3 alone, 39 bases in frame from the first base.